This T cell receptor (beta chain) derives from a study of Ad26.COV2.S vaccination and SARS-CoV-2 variants (dated by TCRdb to the early 2020s). Background on the whole study: Vaccine-arm donors came from COV1001, a multicentre, randomized, double-blind, placebo-controlled phase I-IIa trial of Ad26.COV2.S in healthy adults. Ad26.COV2.S was given intramuscularly at 5x10^10 or 1x10^11 viral particles, as a single shot or as two shots 56 days apart. TCRbeta repertoire sequencing served as the tool for gauging how specific and how broad the SARS-CoV-2-reactive T cell receptors were following Ad26.COV2.S vaccination. A total of around 32 samples were included in the TCR-sequenced set, comprising roughly 19 Ad26.COV2.S vaccine recipients, 5 placebo recipients and 8 SARS-CoV-2 convalescent individuals. Trial participants were randomized into five groups of five, in which low-dose or high-dose Ad26.COV2.S was given once or twice, or placebo was given on both occasions. Investigators did not know the trial group allocation while performing experiments and assessing outcomes. General findings and caveats noted by the study authors: Comparable non-spike TCR breadth was observed between vaccine and placebo recipients, consistent with only spike being contained in the vaccine. Substantial breadth of spike-specific CD8+ and CD4+ T cell responses was reported after vaccination. The study was not powered for comparison of responses between vaccine doses or regimens. According to the authors, total T cell responses may have been underestimated by the TCR breadth and depth analyses. Spike-specific TCR breadth was higher in Ad26.COV2.S recipients than in placebo recipients (P = 0.0014).

Details on this clone: It has no known antigen specificity. Base quality data are lacking; no much larger clone is found one base away.

The treatment or condition label, as the study defines it: roughly 20 received Ad26.COV2.S at low or high dose, single or two shots; about 5 received placebo; per-sample allocation not given. Repertoires of vaccine and placebo recipients were sequenced from samples taken on day 63 after the first injection. Between 29 July and 7 August 2020, Cohort 1b enrolled around 25 adults aged 18-55 years at one site in Boston, USA. Ad26.COV2.S was a replication-incompetent adenovirus type 26 vector expressing a prefusion-stabilized SARS-CoV-2 spike protein from the original Wuhan strain. The immunoSEQ Assay was the method used to sequence TCRbeta CDR3 regions. After extraction, genomic DNA underwent amplification by bias-controlled multiplex PCR, followed by high-throughput sequencing. Per the authors' processing: To quantify the absolute abundance of every unique TCRbeta CDR3 region, sequences were collapsed and filtered. T cell fraction was estimated by normalizing TCRbeta template counts to usable DNA, with usable DNA measured through amplification of reference genes found in all nucleated cells. Repertoire TCRs were annotated as SARS-CoV-2-specific by exact matching of V gene, CDR3 amino acid sequence and J gene to a known reactive TCR set. MIRA supplied the reference SARS-CoV-2 TCR set, which was filtered for enrichment in COVID-19-positive ImmuneCODE repertoires so that public or cross-reactive TCRs were removed. Based on the MIRA antigens, annotated TCRs were further analysed at the level of specific ORF or position within ORF. Breadth was defined as annotated unique rearrangements over total unique productive rearrangements; depth was the summed frequency of those rearrangements. TCR breadth was compared between groups using two-sided Wilcoxon rank-sum tests. TCRdb took this table from immuneACCESS and kept in-frame rearrangements with V and J called. Such tables lack part of the clones; where checked against another copy, unresolved V genes explain under half of the gap, and the rest is unexplained. Clone size and the V and J calls come from that table; the DNA yielded D and trimming. Counted in this sample were around 450,000 clones; nearly 90% of them appeared once. The top ten clones comprise about 2.7% of the sample.

The CDR3 sequence holds 13 residues, the cysteine and phenylalanine included. The DNA shown is the 39-base CDR3, in frame from base 1. The V and J ends are trimmed by 0 bases and 7 bases, leaving 8 bases between them. The CDR1 and CDR2 encoded by the germline V gene are SGDLS and YYNGEE. The sample in question was peripheral blood, obtained in a trial of Ad26.COV2.S vaccine versus placebo. The chain was built from TRBV9 and TRBJ2-1; no D gene is confidently identified. The receptor comes from a person aged 18-60 years who received the Ad26.COV2.S COVID-19 vaccine or a placebo. The sequenced DNA is TGTGCCAGCAGCGTAGGCTCCCGGAATGAGCAGTTCTTC. Its coded protein is CASSVGSRNEQFF.